This TCR beta chain emerged from a study of cytomegalovirus exposure and HLA in healthy donors. Primers for the PCR totalled 60 Vbeta and 13 Jbeta. Measured with immunoSEQ multiplex PCR; TCRdb has only the in-frame clones, and not every one. The sample records about 180,000 clones, around 76% being singletons. This clone was observed a few times. Germline CDR1 and CDR2: SGHAT and FQNNGV. The length of the CDR3 is 15 residues. J lost 9 bases, V lost 6 bases, and 14 bases had no gene match. The gene calls are TRBV11-2 and TRBJ2-5; TRBD2 matches 9 bases. The TCR comes from a woman aged 25 to 39 in good health and CMV-seropositive. Sequenced input: PBMCs. CDR3 loop: CASRSSGAPAGAQYF. The CDR3 nucleotides read TGTGCCAGCAGGTCTAGCGGGGCTCCGGCGGGGGCCCAGTACTTC.